This record concerns one T cell receptor beta chain sequence. The data stem from a study of spatial heterogeneity in lung cancer. Study-wide context: The authors sequenced available follow-up PBMC samples, taken a median of about two years after resection.

V was clipped by 5 bases and J by 2 bases, with 12 bases between them. The CDR3 runs to 14 residues. The germline V gene has CDR1 SGHVS and CDR2 FQNEAQ. Time point of the sample: blood at routine non-recurrence follow-up after resection. No cells were sorted before sequencing. The whole RNA sequenced was extracted from tumor, nontumor lung or frozen PBMC. TCR cDNA molecules each had a unique molecular identifier. MiXCR was run by TCRdb on the 5' RACE reads, yielding one entry per CDR3 protein. The sample lists about 50,000 distinct CDR3 sequences, about 7.4% occurring once. This clonotype was obtained from a female donor with early-stage non-small cell lung cancer. V usage is TRBV7-8 and J usage is TRBJ2-5, with D hard to call. Sequences were derived from PBMCs, sampled at follow-up. CDR3 sequence: CASSPGRRQETQYF. The CDR3 coding sequence is TGTGCCAGCAGCCCCGGTAGGCGGCAAGAGACCCAGTACTTC.